This T cell receptor (beta chain) was sequenced for a study of blood T cell repertoires in COVID-19. Whole-study context: Both acute and convalescent COVID-19 samples were obtained from the United States, Italy and Spain. T cells, B-cell-depleted T cells, or PBMCs supplied cDNA or gDNA.

Trimming removed 5 bases from V and 6 bases from J; junction bases left unmatched: 15. The germline V gene encodes CDR1 SGHTS and CDR2 YDEGEE. This CDR3 comprises 16 residues. In the original processing: By means of reference gene primer amplification, nucleated cell counts were estimated. The table came from immunoSEQ multiplex PCR; TCRdb's copy has only in-frame clones and leaves some out. The V and J calls and the clone size are those of that table, but D and trimming were determined from the DNA. The sample carries around 100,000 clones, 90% to 95% recorded once. This chain links TRBV5-8 with TRBJ2-7, with TRBD1 matching over 9 bases. The sample was peripheral blood. This TCR came from a man in his fifties or sixties with acute or convalescent COVID-19. CDR3 sequence: CASSQGDRDFSLEQYF. The CDR3 nucleotides are TGTGCCAGCAGTCAAGGGGACAGGGACTTTTCTCTCGAGCAGTACTTC.